This T cell receptor beta chain was sequenced during a study of CD8 T cells in ankylosing spondylitis. This clonotype has at least ten counts. Trimming took 3 bases from V and 7 from J; bases not matched to a gene: 8. The CDR3 is 15 amino acids. TCRdb recomputed calls from the 5' RACE reads with MiXCR, one row per CDR3 protein. The sample yields fewer than 200,000 distinct CDR3 sequences, 9.8% seen once. The material sequenced was blood, either unsorted or a sorted T cell fraction (not recorded which). This clonotype originated in a female donor with ankylosing spondylitis or in good health (not recorded which). The chain combines TRBV12-3 or TRBV12-4 with TRBJ2-2, with TRBD1 identical over 7 bases. Here the CDR3 DNA reads TGTGCCAGCAGTTTTCCCGACAGGGTGATCGGGGAGCTGTTTTTT. This codes for CASSFPDRVIGELFF.